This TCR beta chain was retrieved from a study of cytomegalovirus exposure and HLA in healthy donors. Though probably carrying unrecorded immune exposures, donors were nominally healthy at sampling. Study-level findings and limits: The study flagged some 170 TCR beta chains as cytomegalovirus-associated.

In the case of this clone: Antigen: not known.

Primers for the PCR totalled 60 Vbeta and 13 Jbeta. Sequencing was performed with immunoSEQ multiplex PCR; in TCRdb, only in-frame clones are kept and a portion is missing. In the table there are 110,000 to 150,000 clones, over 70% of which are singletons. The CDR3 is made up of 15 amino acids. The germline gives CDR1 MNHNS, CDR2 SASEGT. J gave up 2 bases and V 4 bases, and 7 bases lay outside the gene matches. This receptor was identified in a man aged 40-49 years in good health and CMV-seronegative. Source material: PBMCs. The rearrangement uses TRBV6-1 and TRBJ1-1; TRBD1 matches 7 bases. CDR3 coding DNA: TGTGCCAGCAGTGCAATTGAGGGGGCAAACACTGAAGCTTTCTTT. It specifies CASSAIEGANTEAFF.